This T cell receptor (beta chain) is from a study of human T cells and chemical hapten exposure. About the research overall: On the upper back, patch tests were applied with 0.01% DPC and read at 6 days.

MiXCR, run by TCRdb on the RACE reads, gives a single entry per CDR3 protein. The sample includes around 120,000 distinct CDR3 sequences, approximately 15% seen only once; the top ten take approximately 3%. The time point here: pre-sensitization, week 0. Noted treatment: therapeutic diphenylcyclopropenone sensitization with weekly scalp DPC. Study observations and caveats: Alopecia in the donors means their immune response may deviate from healthy people's.

Of note for this clonotype: Its antigen is not identified.

V was pared by 5 bases and J by 9 bases, with 20 bases between. Germline CDR1 is SGHAT and CDR2 is FQNNGV. This CDR3 has 15 amino acids. The J gene is TRBJ2-1, the V gene TRBV11-2; D is perhaps TRBD1 (7 bases). The sequencing here drew on whole blood, taken in connection with sensitization to the hapten diphenylcyclopropenone (DPC). The receptor comes from a young woman with alopecia areata. Some clones in this sample may be carry-over from other donors' samples. CDR3 region: CASSRGQILEGEQFF. CDR3 DNA sequence: TGTGCCAGCAGCCGGGGACAGATACTGGAGGGTGAGCAGTTCTTC.